Included here is one TCR beta chain sequence, with context. The antigen is not known. This CDR3 has 13 amino acids. V shed 8 bases, J shed 9 bases, and the junction held 5 bases outside the gene matches. Germline V gene lookup returns CDR1 MNHNY and CDR2 SVGAGI (reference sequence). The data originate from a study of CD8 T cells in Susac syndrome. Reverse transcription of roughly 0.45 to 1 ug RNA was carried out with random hexamers. An immunoSEQ multiplex PCR amplified TCR beta CDR3 over 54 Vbeta and 13 Jbeta. MiXCR, applied by TCRdb to the immunoSEQ multiplex PCR reads, yields one record per CDR3 protein. Here the sample spans 150,000 to 160,000 distinct CDR3 sequences, approximately 94% being singletons. The study, taken as a whole, reports: The number of individuals included in the study's TCR sequencing and HLA analysis was acknowledged as relatively small.

This receptor was obtained from a human donor with multiple sclerosis. The specimen sequenced was CD8+ T cells from PBMCs. V is TRBV6-6 and J is TRBJ1-6; TRBD1 matches 9 bases. The CDR3 DNA follows: TGTGCCAGCGGCCGGGACAGGGTTTCACCCCTCCACTTT. It is translated as CASGRDRVSPLHF.